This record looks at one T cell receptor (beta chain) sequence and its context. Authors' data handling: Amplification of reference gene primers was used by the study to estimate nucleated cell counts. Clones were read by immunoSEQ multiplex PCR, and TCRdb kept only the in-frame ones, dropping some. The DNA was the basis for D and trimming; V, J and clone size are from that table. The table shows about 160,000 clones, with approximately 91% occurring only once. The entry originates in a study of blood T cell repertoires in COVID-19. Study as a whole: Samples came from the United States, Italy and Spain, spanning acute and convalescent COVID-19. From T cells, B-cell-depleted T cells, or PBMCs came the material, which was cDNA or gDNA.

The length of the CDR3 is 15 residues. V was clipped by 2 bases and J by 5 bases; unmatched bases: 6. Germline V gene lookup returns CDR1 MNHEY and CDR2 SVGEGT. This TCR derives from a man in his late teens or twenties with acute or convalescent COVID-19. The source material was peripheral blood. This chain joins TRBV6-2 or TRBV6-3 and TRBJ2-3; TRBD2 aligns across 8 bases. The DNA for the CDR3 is TGTGCCAGCAGTTACCCGGGGGGGCCGGAAGATACGCAGTATTTT. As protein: CASSYPGGPEDTQYF.